This record looks at one TCR beta chain sequence and its context. These data come from a study of cytomegalovirus exposure and HLA in healthy donors. Vbeta (60) and Jbeta (13) primers were used in the PCR. Sequenced by immunoSEQ multiplex PCR; TCRdb stores in-frame clones only, minus some. This table holds around 160,000 clones, around 80% found once. The germline CDR1 and CDR2 sequences are SGHNT and YYREEE (reference sequence). The CDR3 loop spans 14 amino acids. This chain connects TRBV5-4 to TRBJ2-5; TRBD2 matches 13 bases. The J call may be wrong; the DNA end is better matched by TRBJ2-7. The sample comprised PBMCs. This TCR derives from a man in his forties in good health and CMV-seropositive. The CDR3: CASSPWTSGGEQYF. The CDR3 DNA is TGTGCCAGCAGCCCGTGGACTAGCGGGGGCGAGCAGTACTTC.